A single sample gave rise to the 26 T cell receptor beta chains below, sequenced in a study of long-term antiretroviral therapy in people with HIV. The assay, immunoSEQ v3.0, was run at survey level. Only in-frame clones appear in the TCRdb table, and some are missing; sequencing was by immunoSEQ multiplex PCR. This table holds 12,000 or so clones, about four fifths found once. The source material was unsorted PBMCs, sampled roughly 8.1 years after starting antiretroviral therapy. The source is a man aged 45-65 years with HIV.

This clone was detected only a few times. The junction does not match germline at one end; this may be a read error. The chain recombines TRBV5-1 with TRBJ1-2; D unresolved. Germline V gene sequence: CDR1 SGHRS, CDR2 YFSETQ. CDR3 length equals 13 residues. The CDR3 here is CASSLGLEEGYTF. The CDR3 nucleotides are TGCGCCAGCAGTTTGGGCCTTGAAGAGGGCTACACCTTC.

The chain employs TRBV6-5 and TRBJ2-7, with D tentatively TRBD1 or TRBD2 (5 bases each). Germline CDR1 and CDR2: MNHEY and SVGAGI. The CDR3 is made up of 15 amino acids. Between the trimmed V and J ends, which lost 6 bases and 1 base, there was a span of 16 bases. The CDR3 sequence: CASSGGTDPSYEQYF. In DNA, the CDR3 is TGTGCCAGCAGCGGTGGGACGGACCCATCCTACGAGCAGTACTTC.

This chain joins TRBV7-9 and TRBJ1-2; perhaps TRBD1 as D (5 bases). The CDR3 consists of 15 residues. The germline V and J ends were trimmed by 1 base and 8 bases, with 17 bases remaining between them. The V gene's germline CDR1 is SEHNR and CDR2 FQNEAQ (reference sequence). The CDR3 bases are TGTGCCAGCAGCTTAGGAATTAGTGGGGGGGACGGCTACACCTTC. It codes for CASSLGISGGDGYTF.

This clone was seen only once. This sequence joins TRBV7-8 and TRBJ2-5; possibly TRBD1 for D (5 bases). The V gene's germline CDR1 is SGHVS and CDR2 FQNEAQ. V was cut by 1 base and J by 2 bases, with 17 bases left in between. The CDR3 totals 17 residues. The CDR3 DNA follows: TGTGCCAGCAGCTTAGTTGTTGTGGGGCGTCCGCAAGAGACCCAGTACTTC. It codes for CASSLVVVGRPQETQYF. Combining the CDR3 with reference TRBV7-8 and TRBJ2-5 gives the whole variable domain GAGVSQSPRYKVAKRGQDVALRCDPISGHVSLFWYQQALGQGPEFLTYFQNEAQLDKSGLPSDRFFAERPEGSVSTLKIQRTQQEDSAVYLCASSLVVVGRPQETQYFGPGTRLLVL.

This clone has more than one count but fewer than ten. The V and J genes are TRBV6-5 and TRBJ2-2, with a possible D match to TRBD1 (6 bases). The germline V gene encodes CDR1 MNHEY and CDR2 SVGAGI. V was clipped by 5 bases and J by 1 base, with 11 bases between them. The length of the CDR3 is 15 residues. The CDR3 DNA reads TGTGCCAGCAGTCCCAGGGGAGTGAACACCGGGGAGCTGTTTTTT. Translation: CASSPRGVNTGELFF.

This clone was counted a single time. This chain links TRBV5-1 with TRBJ2-1; D uncertain. The CDR3 sequence is 13 residues long. Germline CDR1 reads SGHRS; CDR2 reads YFSETQ. Between the trimmed V and J ends, which lost 1 base and 9 bases, there was a span of 11 bases. CDR3 sequence: CASSLRASPEQFF. CDR3 DNA sequence: TGCGCCAGCAGCTTGCGGGCTAGTCCTGAGCAGTTCTTC.

This chain connects TRBV4-1 to TRBJ2-1; D might be TRBD2 (6 bases). V lost 0 bases and J 4 bases, leaving 22 bases between the germline ends. Germline V CDR1 and CDR2: MGHRA, YSYEKL. CDR3 length equals 19 residues. The CDR3 is CASSQEGGRGRGFYNEQFF. CDR3 bases: TGCGCCAGCAGCCAAGAGGGGGGTAGGGGTCGGGGCTTTTACAATGAGCAGTTCTTC.

The chain couples TRBV5-1 to TRBJ2-7, with D unresolved. Germline CDR1 and CDR2: SGHRS and YFSETQ. Trimming took 0 bases from V and 5 from J, leaving 6 bases between them. There are 12 residues in the CDR3. In DNA, the CDR3 is TGCGCCAGCAGCTTGGGAGACGACGAGCAGTACTTC. It specifies CASSLGDDEQYF.

This sequence joins TRBV5-6 and TRBJ2-6; D remains ambiguous. This CDR3 is built from 17 residues. Deletions cut 7 bases from V and 5 bases from J, with 22 bases between. From germline, CDR1 is SGHDT and CDR2 YYEEEE. The CDR3 nucleotides are TGTGCCAGCTATATAGTCAAGTCACAAAGTCGGGCCAACGTCCTGACTTTC. It encodes CASYIVKSQSRANVLTF.

The chain uses TRBV29-1 and TRBJ2-2, with D hard to call. The CDR3 length is 15 residues. V was trimmed by 0 bases and J by 6 bases, leaving 14 bases between them. CDR1 SQVTM and CDR2 ANQGSEA come from the germline V gene. The CDR3: CSVEEDGTPAGELFF. In DNA form, the CDR3 reads TGCAGCGTTGAAGAGGACGGTACCCCAGCCGGGGAGCTGTTTTTT.

This clone was counted a single time. Written as DNA, the CDR3 is TGTGCCAGCAGTGATGGGGCAACGGACGAGCAGTACTTC. It translates to CASSDGATDEQYF. The genes are TRBV6-1 and TRBJ2-7; D is perhaps TRBD1 (5 bases). The CDR3 sequence is 13 residues long. The germline V gene encodes CDR1 MNHNS and CDR2 SASEGT. The V end was cut by 3 bases, the J end by 5 bases, with 11 bases between.

The CDR3 protein is CAWSVSGSWTKNIQYF. The CDR3 DNA reads TGTGCCTGGAGTGTATCAGGGTCTTGGACCAAAAACATTCAGTACTTC. V gene TRBV30 combines with J gene TRBJ2-4; maybe TRBD1 (5 bases). The CDR3 contains 16 residues. CDR1 GTSNPN and CDR2 SVGIG come from the germline V gene (reference sequence). The V gene lost 0 bases and the J gene lost 2 bases, with 14 bases spanning the gap.

DNA for the CDR3: TGTGCTAGTGGTCTTGGGGACAGCAATCAGCCCCAGCATTTT. This codes for CASGLGDSNQPQHF. The V and J genes are TRBV12-5 and TRBJ1-5; possibly TRBD1 for D (5 bases). The CDR3 runs to 14 residues. Germline loops: CDR1 LGHNT, CDR2 FRNRAP. Trimming took off 5 bases at V and 1 base at J, with 9 bases between the two ends. The variable domain in full, with the rest retrieved from reference TRBV12-5 and TRBJ1-5, is DARVTQTPRHKVTEMGQEVTMRCQPILGHNTVFWYRQTMMQGLELLAYFRNRAPLDDSGMPKDRFSAEMPDATLATLKIQPSEPRDSAVYFCASGLGDSNQPQHFGDGTRLSIL.

This chain uses TRBV6-5 with TRBJ2-5; TRBD2 might be the D (5 bases). The CDR3 loop spans 14 amino acids. Germline CDR1 reads MNHEY; CDR2 reads SVGAGI. V gave up 2 bases and J gave up 3 bases, with 10 bases separating them. The CDR3 nucleotides read TGTGCCAGCAGTTACGGTAGCGAGGAAGAGACCCAGTACTTC. Translation: CASSYGSEEETQYF.

V usage is TRBV14 and J usage is TRBJ1-4, with D perhaps TRBD1 (6 bases). This CDR3 region has 15 residues. CDR1 and CDR2 from the germline V gene are SGHDN and FVKESK. V was shortened by 1 base and J by 6 bases, with 12 bases between the two germline ends. The CDR3 region has the DNA TGTGCCAGCAGCCAAGGGCGGCAGGGGTATGAAAAACTGTTTTTT. This gives the protein CASSQGRQGYEKLFF.

The chain links TRBV27 to TRBJ1-5; D call uncertain. The CDR3 has 14 residues. V lost 0 bases and J 6 bases, leaving 9 bases between the germline ends. Looked up from germline, CDR1 is MNHEY and CDR2 is SMNVEV (reference sequence). CDR3 region: CASSLSPGSQPQHF. In DNA form, the CDR3 reads TGTGCCAGCAGTTTATCCCCGGGGAGTCAGCCCCAGCATTTT.

The V call is TRBV19, the J call TRBJ1-1; a possible D gene is TRBD1 (5 bases). The V and J ends lost 8 bases and 1 base respectively, with 14 bases between them. CDR1 LNHDA and CDR2 SQIVND come from the germline V gene (reference sequence). The CDR3 spans 14 residues. CDR3 residues: CASCPGPGNTEAFF. The CDR3 DNA sequence: TGTGCCAGTTGTCCGGGACCCGGGAACACTGAAGCTTTCTTT.

V is TRBV5-6 and J is TRBJ1-1; 7 nucleotides line up with TRBD1. The CDR3 extends over 13 amino acids. Germline trimming cut 3 bases from V and 8 bases from J; bases unmatched to any gene: 7. The germline V gene encodes CDR1 SGHDT and CDR2 YYEEEE. CDR3 nucleotide sequence: TGTGCCAGCAGCTCGGACAGGTCCCGCGAAGCTTTCTTT. Translated: CASSSDRSREAFF.

The chain links TRBV30 to TRBJ2-7; 8 positions match TRBD1. Trimming removed 2 bases from V and 0 bases from J; junction bases left unmatched: 6. CDR1 and CDR2 (germline): GTSNPN, SVGIG (reference sequence). This CDR3 region has 15 residues. In DNA, the CDR3 is TGTGCCTGGAGTATAGGCGGACAGGGCTCCTACGAGCAGTACTTC. This gives the protein CAWSIGGQGSYEQYF.

This clone was seen only a few times. The same CDR3 also results from other DNA sequences found in this sample. The J gene is TRBJ1-2, the V gene TRBV10-3; unclear D gene. The V and J ends lost 10 bases and 0 bases respectively, with 6 bases between them. CDR3 length: 11 amino acids. Germline CDR1 reads ENHRY; CDR2 reads SYGVKD. Here the CDR3 reads CATESNYGYTF. CDR3 DNA: TGTGCCACCGAGTCTAACTATGGCTACACCTTC.

This clone was counted only a few times. V is TRBV19 and J is TRBJ2-1; unclear D gene. V lost 6 bases and J 1 base, leaving 10 bases between the germline ends. Germline V gene lookup returns CDR1 LNHDA and CDR2 SQIVND (reference sequence). This CDR3 is built from 14 residues. The CDR3: CASSHSGSYNEQFF. CDR3 in DNA: TGTGCCAGTAGCCACTCAGGATCCTACAATGAGCAGTTCTTC.

The rearrangement uses TRBV6-1 and TRBJ1-1; D ambiguous. Germline CDR1 reads MNHNS; CDR2 reads SASEGT. The CDR3 loop spans 17 amino acids. The V end lost 0 bases, the J end lost 3 bases, and 17 bases lay between the germline ends. In DNA, the CDR3 is TGTGCCAGCAGTGAAGCGCTTCCTTGGTGGATGGACACTGAAGCTTTCTTT. As protein: CASSEALPWWMDTEAFF.

The chain carries TRBV13 and TRBJ2-1, with D maybe TRBD1 (5 bases). V was clipped by 0 bases and J by 4 bases, with 10 bases between them. Germline-derived CDR1 and CDR2 are PRHDT and FYEKMQ (reference sequence). The CDR3 covers 15 residues. DNA for the CDR3: TGTGCCAGCAGCTTAGGACAGGAGATGTACAATGAGCAGTTCTTC. Its translation is CASSLGQEMYNEQFF.

The chain couples TRBV2 to TRBJ1-1; 7 nucleotides line up with TRBD1. CDR3 length equals 13 residues. V was clipped by 7 bases and J by 5 bases; unmatched bases: 7. Germline CDR1 reads SNHLY; CDR2 reads FYNNEI. The CDR3 nucleotides are TGTGCCAGCATGCAGGGGGGCGAGACTGAAGCTTTCTTT. Amino acids: CASMQGGETEAFF.

The chain recombines TRBV6-5 with TRBJ2-7; 12 nucleotides line up with TRBD2. CDR3 length equals 15 residues. With V trimmed by 4 bases and J by 4 bases, 5 bases remained unmatched. The germline V gene has CDR1 MNHEY and CDR2 SVGAGI. Here the CDR3 DNA reads TGTGCCAGCAGTTCGTCTAGCGGGGGGGCGTACGAGCAGTACTTC. Its translation: CASSSSSGGAYEQYF.

The rearrangement joins TRBV9 to TRBJ2-7; perhaps D is TRBD1 or TRBD2 (5 bases each). The length of the CDR3 is 16 residues. V lost 3 bases to trimming and J lost 0 bases, with 16 bases between them. The germline V gene has CDR1 SGDLS and CDR2 YYNGEE. The CDR3 sequence is CASSGGATGGSYEQYF. The CDR3 nucleotides are TGTGCCAGCAGCGGGGGAGCCACAGGAGGCTCCTACGAGCAGTACTTC.